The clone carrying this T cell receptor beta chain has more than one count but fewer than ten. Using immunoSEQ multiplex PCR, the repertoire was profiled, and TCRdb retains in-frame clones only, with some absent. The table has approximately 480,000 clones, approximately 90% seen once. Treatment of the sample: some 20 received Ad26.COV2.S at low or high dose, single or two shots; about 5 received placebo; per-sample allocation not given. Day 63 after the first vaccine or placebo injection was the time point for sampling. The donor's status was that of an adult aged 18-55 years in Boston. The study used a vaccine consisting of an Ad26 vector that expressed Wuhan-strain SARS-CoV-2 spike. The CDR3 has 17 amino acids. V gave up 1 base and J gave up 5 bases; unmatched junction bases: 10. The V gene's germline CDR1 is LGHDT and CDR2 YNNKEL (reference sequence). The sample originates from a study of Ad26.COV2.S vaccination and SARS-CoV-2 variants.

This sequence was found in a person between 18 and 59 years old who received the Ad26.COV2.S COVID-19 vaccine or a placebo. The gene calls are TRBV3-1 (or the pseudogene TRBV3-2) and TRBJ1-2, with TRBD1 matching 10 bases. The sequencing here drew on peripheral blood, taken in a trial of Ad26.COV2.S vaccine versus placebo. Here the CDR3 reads CASSQAYRDRGKYGYTF. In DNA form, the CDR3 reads TGTGCCAGCAGCCAAGCCTACCGGGACAGGGGAAAATATGGCTACACCTTC.